This TCR beta chain emerged from a study of Graves' ophthalmopathy and Graves' hyperthyroidism. The study, taken as a whole, reports: A majority of expanded thyroid clonotypes exceeding 0.001 frequency were likewise present in blood.

Looked up from germline, CDR1 is ENHRY and CDR2 is SYGVKD. The CDR3 spans 16 residues. Using RNA transcripts, the TCR beta CDR3 regions were amplified. HTBI primers served in a first-round RT-PCR, which a second-round multiplex PCR followed. TCRdb re-analysed the multiplex PCR reads in MiXCR, keeping a single row per CDR3 protein. In the table there are hundreds of thousands of distinct CDR3 sequences, under 50% of which are singletons. Moderate-to-severe activity, CAS at least 3, NOSPECS at least 4 and duration under 3 months characterized donors with ophthalmopathy. Other autoimmune disease, uncontrolled infection, pregnancy and lactation led to exclusion. This clonotype was counted at least ten times. Its antigen is as yet unknown. The junction differs from germline at one of its ends, possibly a read error.

The TCR originated in an adult man with Graves' ophthalmopathy. The source material was peripheral blood. The chain recombines TRBV10-3 with TRBJ1-5; no definite D call. The CDR3 DNA follows: TGTGCCAGCAGTGAAGCGCCCGGCAGGAGCAATCAGCCCCAGCATTTT. Its protein is CASSEAPGRSNQPQHF.